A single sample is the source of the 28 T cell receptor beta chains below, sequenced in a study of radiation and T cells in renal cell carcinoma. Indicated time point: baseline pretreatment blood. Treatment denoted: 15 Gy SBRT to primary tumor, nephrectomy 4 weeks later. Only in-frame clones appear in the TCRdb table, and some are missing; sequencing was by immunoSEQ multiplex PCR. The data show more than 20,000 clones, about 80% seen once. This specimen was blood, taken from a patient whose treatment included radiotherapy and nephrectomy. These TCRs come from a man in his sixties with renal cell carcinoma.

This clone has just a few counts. The CDR3 region has the DNA TGCGCCAGCAGCCCGAGGAGGGACACTGCGGATATAAAGACCTTC. It specifies CASSPRRDTADIKTF. The chain recombines TRBV5-1 with TRBJ1-2; a possible D gene is TRBD1 (6 bases). The V and J ends lost 4 bases and 14 bases respectively, with 27 bases between them. The CDR3 has 15 residues. The germline V gene encodes CDR1 SGHRS and CDR2 YFSETQ.

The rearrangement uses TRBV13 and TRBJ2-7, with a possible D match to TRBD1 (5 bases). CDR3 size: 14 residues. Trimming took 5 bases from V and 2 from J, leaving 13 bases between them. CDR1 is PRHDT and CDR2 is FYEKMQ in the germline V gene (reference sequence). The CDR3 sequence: CASSRQGGAYEQYF. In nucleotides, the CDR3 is TGTGCCAGCAGCCGTCAGGGCGGCGCCTACGAGCAGTACTTC.

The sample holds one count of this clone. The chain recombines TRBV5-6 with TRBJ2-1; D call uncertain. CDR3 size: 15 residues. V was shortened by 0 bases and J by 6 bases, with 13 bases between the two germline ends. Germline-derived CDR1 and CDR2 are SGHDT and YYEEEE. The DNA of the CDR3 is TGTGCCAGCAGCTTGGTGAGTAATTTGGGCAATGAGCAGTTCTTC. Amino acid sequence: CASSLVSNLGNEQFF.

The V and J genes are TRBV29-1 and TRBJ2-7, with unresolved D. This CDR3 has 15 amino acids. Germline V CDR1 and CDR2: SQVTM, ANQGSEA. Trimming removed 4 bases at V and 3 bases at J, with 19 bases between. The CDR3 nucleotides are TGCAGCGTTGCTCCCTTGGACGGACCCAACTACGAGCAGTACTTC. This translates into CSVAPLDGPNYEQYF.

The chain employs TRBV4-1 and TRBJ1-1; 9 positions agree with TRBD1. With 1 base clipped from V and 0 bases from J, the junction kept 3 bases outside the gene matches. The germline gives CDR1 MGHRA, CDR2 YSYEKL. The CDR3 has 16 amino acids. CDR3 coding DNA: TGCGCCAGCAGCCAAGGGACAGGGGTTTTGAACACTGAAGCTTTCTTT. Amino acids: CASSQGTGVLNTEAFF.

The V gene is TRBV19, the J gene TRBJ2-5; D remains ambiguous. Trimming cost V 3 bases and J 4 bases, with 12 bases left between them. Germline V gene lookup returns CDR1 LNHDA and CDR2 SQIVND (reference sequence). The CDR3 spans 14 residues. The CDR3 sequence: CASSINRGGETQYF. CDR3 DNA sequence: TGTGCCAGTAGTATTAACCGAGGCGGAGAGACCCAGTACTTC.

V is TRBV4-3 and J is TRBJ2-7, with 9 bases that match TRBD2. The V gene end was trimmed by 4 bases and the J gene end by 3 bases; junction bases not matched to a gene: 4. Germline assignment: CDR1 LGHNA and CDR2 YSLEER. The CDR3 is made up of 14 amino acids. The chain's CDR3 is CASSRSGSGYEQYF. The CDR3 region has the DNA TGCGCCAGCAGCCGTAGCGGGAGTGGCTACGAGCAGTACTTC.

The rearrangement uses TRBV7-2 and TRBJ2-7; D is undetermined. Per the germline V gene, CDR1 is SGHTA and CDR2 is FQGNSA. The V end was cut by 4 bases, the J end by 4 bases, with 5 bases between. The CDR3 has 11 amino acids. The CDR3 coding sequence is TGTGCCAGCAGCTCAAAATACGAGCAGTACTTC. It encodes CASSSKYEQYF.

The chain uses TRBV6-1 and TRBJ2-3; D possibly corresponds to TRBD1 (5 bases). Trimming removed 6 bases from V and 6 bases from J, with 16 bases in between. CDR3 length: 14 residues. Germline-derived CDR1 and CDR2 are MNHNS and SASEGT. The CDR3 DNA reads TGTGCCAGCAGCGCAAAGGACATAGACGATACGCAGTATTTT. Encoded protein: CASSAKDIDDTQYF.

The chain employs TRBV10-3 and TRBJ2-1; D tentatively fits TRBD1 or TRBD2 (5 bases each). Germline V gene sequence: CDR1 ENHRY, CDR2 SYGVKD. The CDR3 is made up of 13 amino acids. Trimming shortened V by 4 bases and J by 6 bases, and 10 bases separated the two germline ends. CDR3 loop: CAISGVGANEQFF. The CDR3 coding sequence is TGTGCCATCAGTGGAGTCGGGGCCAATGAGCAGTTCTTC.

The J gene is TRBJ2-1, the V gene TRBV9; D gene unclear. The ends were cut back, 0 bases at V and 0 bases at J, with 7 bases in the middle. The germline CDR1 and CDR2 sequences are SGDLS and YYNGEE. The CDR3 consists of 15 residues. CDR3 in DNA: TGTGCCAGCAGCGTAGTGGGTTCCTCCTACAATGAGCAGTTCTTC. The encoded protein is CASSVVGSSYNEQFF.

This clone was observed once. The DNA of the CDR3 is TGCGCCAGCAGCGGGGCGACGAACACTGAAGCTTTCTTT. The encoded protein is CASSGATNTEAFF. The chain employs TRBV4-3 and TRBJ1-1; the D gene is possibly TRBD1 (5 bases). CDR1 is LGHNA and CDR2 is YSLEER in the germline V gene. The V and J ends lost 5 bases and 1 base respectively, with 8 bases between them. This CDR3 region has 13 residues.

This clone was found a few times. CDR3 nucleotides: TGCAGCGCCTCGCTAGCGGATCACTACAATGAGCAGTTCTTC. Protein product: CSASLADHYNEQFF. The gene calls are TRBV29-1 and TRBJ2-1; the match to TRBD2 covers 7 bases. There are 14 residues in the CDR3. CDR1 and CDR2 from the germline V gene are SQVTM and ANQGSEA. V trimming: 7 bases; J trimming: 3 bases; junction bases outside the gene matches: 9.

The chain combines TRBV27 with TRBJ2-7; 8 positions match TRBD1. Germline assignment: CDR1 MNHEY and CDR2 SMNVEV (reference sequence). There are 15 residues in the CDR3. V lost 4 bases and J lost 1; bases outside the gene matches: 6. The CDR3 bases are TGTGCCAGCAGTTCCCGGACAGGGTTTTCCTACGAGCAGTACTTC. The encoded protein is CASSSRTGFSYEQYF.

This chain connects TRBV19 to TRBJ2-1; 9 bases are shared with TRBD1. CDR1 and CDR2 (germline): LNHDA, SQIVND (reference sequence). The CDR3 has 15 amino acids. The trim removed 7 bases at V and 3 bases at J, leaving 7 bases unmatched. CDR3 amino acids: CASNMGQGGYNEQFF. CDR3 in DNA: TGTGCCAGTAATATGGGACAGGGAGGCTACAATGAGCAGTTCTTC.

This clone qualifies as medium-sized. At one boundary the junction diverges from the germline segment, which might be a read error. The CDR3 loop is CASSDRDRHQETQYF. CDR3 in DNA: TGTGCTAGCAGCGACCGGGACAGGCACCAAGAGACCCAGTACTTC. The genes are TRBV7-7 and TRBJ2-5; 8 bases agree with TRBD1. Germline V gene lookup returns CDR1 SSHAT and CDR2 FNYEAQ (reference sequence). The CDR3 consists of 15 residues.

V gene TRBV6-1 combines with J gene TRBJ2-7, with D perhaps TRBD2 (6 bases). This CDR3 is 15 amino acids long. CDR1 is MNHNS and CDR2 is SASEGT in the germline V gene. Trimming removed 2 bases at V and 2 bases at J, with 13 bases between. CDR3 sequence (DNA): TGTGCCAGCAGTGAAACGGGACTCGGGGCCTACGAGCAGTACTTC. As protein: CASSETGLGAYEQYF.

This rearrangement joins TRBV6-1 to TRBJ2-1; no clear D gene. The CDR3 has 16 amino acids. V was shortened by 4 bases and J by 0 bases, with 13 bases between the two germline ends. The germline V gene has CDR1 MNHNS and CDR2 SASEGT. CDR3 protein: CASSGNRPSSYNEQFF. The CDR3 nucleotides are TGTGCCAGCAGTGGGAACCGCCCGAGCTCCTACAATGAGCAGTTCTTC.

The CDR3 region has the DNA TGTGCCTGGAGTGTACCTAGCTGGGCCTACGAGCAGTACTTC. It translates to CAWSVPSWAYEQYF. The chain recombines TRBV30 with TRBJ2-5; TRBD2 is a possible D gene (5 bases). TRBJ2-7 matches the DNA end more closely, so the J call is doubtful. The CDR3 runs 14 residues. CDR1 and CDR2 (germline): GTSNPN, SVGIG (reference sequence).

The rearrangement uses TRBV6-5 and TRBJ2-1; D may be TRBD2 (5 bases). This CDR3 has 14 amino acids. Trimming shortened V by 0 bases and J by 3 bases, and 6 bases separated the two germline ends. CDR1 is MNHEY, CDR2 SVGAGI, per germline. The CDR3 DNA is TGTGCCAGCAGTTACTCGGACTTCTACAATGAGCAGTTCTTC. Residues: CASSYSDFYNEQFF.

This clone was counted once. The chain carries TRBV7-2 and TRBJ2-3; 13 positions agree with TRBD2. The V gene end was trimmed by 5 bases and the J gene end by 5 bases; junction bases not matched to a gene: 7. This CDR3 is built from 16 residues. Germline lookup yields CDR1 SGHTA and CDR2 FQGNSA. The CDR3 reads CASSRTGTSGKDTQYF. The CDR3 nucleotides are TGTGCCAGCAGCCGAACCGGGACTAGCGGGAAAGATACGCAGTATTTT.

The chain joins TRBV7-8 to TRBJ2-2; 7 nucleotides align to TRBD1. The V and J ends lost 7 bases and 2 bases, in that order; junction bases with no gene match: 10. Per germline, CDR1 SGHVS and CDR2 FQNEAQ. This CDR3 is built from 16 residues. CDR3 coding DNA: TGTGCCAGCAACGACAGGGTCAGAGGAAACACCGGGGAGCTGTTTTTT. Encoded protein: CASNDRVRGNTGELFF.

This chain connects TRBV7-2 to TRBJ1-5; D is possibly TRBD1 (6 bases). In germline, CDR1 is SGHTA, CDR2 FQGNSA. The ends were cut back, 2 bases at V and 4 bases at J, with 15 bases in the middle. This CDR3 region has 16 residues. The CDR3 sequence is CASSLRSGQRNQPQHF. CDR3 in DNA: TGTGCCAGCAGCTTAAGATCAGGACAGAGGAATCAGCCCCAGCATTTT.

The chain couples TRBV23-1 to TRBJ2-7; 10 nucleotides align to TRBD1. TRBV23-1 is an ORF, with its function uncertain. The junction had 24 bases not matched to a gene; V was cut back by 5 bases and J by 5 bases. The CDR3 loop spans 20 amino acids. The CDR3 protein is CASSIPCGTGAESYTDEQYF. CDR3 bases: TGCGCCAGCAGTATCCCGTGCGGGACAGGGGCGGAATCGTATACGGACGAGCAGTACTTC.

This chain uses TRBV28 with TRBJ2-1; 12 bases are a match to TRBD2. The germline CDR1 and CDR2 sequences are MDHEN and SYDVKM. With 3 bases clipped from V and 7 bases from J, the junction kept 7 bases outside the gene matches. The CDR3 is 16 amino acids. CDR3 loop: CASSFLLAGGSNEQFF. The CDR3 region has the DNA TGTGCCAGCAGTTTCCTCCTAGCGGGAGGGTCAAATGAGCAGTTCTTC.

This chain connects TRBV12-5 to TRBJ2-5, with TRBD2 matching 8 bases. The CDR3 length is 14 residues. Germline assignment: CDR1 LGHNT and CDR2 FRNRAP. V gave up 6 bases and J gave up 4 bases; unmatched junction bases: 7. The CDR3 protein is CASGPDGGGETQYF. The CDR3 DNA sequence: TGTGCTAGTGGCCCTGACGGGGGGGGAGAGACCCAGTACTTC.

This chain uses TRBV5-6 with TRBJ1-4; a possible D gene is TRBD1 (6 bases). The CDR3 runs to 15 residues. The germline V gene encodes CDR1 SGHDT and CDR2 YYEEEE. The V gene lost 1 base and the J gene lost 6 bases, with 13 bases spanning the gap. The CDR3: CASSLKGGGYEKLFF. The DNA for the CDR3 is TGTGCCAGCAGCTTGAAAGGGGGAGGGTATGAAAAACTGTTTTTT.

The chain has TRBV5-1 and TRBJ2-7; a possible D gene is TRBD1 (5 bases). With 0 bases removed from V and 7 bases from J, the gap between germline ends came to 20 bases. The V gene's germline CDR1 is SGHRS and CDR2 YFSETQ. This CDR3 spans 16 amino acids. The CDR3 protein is CASSLAFRGYGWEQYF. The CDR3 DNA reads TGCGCCAGCAGCTTGGCCTTTAGGGGTTACGGTTGGGAGCAGTACTTC.